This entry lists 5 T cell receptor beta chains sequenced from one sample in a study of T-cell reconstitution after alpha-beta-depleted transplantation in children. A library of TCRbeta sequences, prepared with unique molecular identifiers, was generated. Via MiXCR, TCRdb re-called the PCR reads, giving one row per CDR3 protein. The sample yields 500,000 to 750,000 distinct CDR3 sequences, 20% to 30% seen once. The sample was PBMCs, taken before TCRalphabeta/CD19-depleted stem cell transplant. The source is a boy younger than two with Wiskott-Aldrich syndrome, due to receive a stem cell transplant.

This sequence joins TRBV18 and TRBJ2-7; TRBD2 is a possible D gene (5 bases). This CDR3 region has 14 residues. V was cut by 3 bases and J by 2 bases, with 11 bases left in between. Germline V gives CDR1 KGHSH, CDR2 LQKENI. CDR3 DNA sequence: TGTGCCAGCTCACCGCCGTCGGGGACCTACGAGCAGTACTTC. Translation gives CASSPPSGTYEQYF.

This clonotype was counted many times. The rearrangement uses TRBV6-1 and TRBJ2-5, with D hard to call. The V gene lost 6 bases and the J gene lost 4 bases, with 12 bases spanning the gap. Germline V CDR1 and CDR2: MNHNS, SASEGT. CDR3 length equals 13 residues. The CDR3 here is CASSGWVGETQYF. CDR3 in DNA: TGTGCCAGCAGCGGTTGGGTTGGAGAGACCCAGTACTTC.

The CDR3 bases are TGTGCCAGCAGTTTACCGCGGGAGAGCCATGAGCAGTTCTTC. Translated: CASSLPRESHEQFF. V usage is TRBV28 and J usage is TRBJ2-1, with TRBD2 identical over 7 bases. V lost 2 bases, J lost 8 bases, and 6 bases stayed unmatched. CDR1 is MDHEN, CDR2 SYDVKM, per germline. The CDR3 totals 14 residues.

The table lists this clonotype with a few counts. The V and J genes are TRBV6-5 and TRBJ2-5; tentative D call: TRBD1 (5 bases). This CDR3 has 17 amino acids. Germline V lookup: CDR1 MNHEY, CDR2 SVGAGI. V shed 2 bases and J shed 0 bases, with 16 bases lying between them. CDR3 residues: CASSYRGRGKYQETQYF. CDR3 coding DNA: TGTGCCAGCAGTTACAGGGGAAGGGGAAAGTACCAAGAGACCCAGTACTTC.

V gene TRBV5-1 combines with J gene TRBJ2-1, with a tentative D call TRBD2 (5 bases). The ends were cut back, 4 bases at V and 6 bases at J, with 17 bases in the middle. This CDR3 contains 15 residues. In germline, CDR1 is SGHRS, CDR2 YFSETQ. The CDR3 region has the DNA TGCGCCAGCAGCCCCGGGAATGGTTTGGCCAATGAGCAGTTCTTC. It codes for CASSPGNGLANEQFF. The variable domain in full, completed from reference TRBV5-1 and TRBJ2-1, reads KAGVTQTPRYLIKTRGQQVTLSCSPISGHRSVSWYQQTPGQGLQFLFEYFSETQRNKGNFPGRFSGRQFSNSRSEMNVSTLELGDSALYLCASSPGNGLANEQFFGPGTRLTVL.